The rows below give T cell receptor beta chains drawn from one sample of a study of T cell responses to AZD1222 COVID-19 vaccine. TCRdb keeps only in-frame clones here, not all; method: immunoSEQ multiplex PCR. The sample carries 200,000 or so clones, roughly 91% recorded once. The material was peripheral blood, obtained on day 0 of MenACWY control vaccination. The source is an adult in good health. The CDR3 runs from the conserved cysteine through the conserved F or W. Fields, in order: CDR3 protein, CDR3 DNA, D gene, clone size, J gene, V gene. A D gene is named only where the DNA matches it firmly. Size values are once, few and many counts, or a class for expanded clones, and some rows have none.

CDR3aa: CASSKNTEAFF
CDR3nt: TGTGCCAGCAGCAAGAACACTGAAGCTTTCTTT
d_gene: .
abundance: .
j_gene: TRBJ1-1
v_gene: TRBV5-4

CDR3aa: CASSLSVGETQYF
CDR3nt: TGTGCCAGCAGCTTGTCGGTCGGGGAGACCCAGTACTTC
d_gene: .
abundance: .
j_gene: TRBJ2-5
v_gene: TRBV5-5

CDR3aa: CASTPEGYSNQPQHF
CDR3nt: TGTGCCAGCACCCCGGAGGGATATAGCAATCAGCCCCAGCATTTT
d_gene: .
abundance: .
j_gene: TRBJ1-5
v_gene: TRBV7-8

CDR3aa: CASSHPGGYTF
CDR3nt: TGTGCCAGCAGCCATCCAGGGGGCTACACCTTC
d_gene: .
abundance: .
j_gene: TRBJ1-2
v_gene: TRBV3-1/TRBV3-2

CDR3aa: CASSLGARVQFF
CDR3nt: TGTGCCAGCAGTTTAGGGGCGAGGGTGCAGTTCTTC
d_gene: .
abundance: few
j_gene: TRBJ2-1
v_gene: TRBV12-3/TRBV12-4

CDR3aa: CASFPSGLGQRPQYF
CDR3nt: TGCGCCAGTTTTCCCTCGGGACTGGGCCAAAGGCCCCAGTACTTC
d_gene: .
abundance: once
j_gene: TRBJ2-5
v_gene: TRBV5-1

CDR3aa: CASSLGSLHF
CDR3nt: TGTGCCAGCAGTTTAGGGTCCCTCCACTTT
d_gene: .
abundance: .
j_gene: TRBJ1-6
v_gene: TRBV6-6

CDR3aa: CASSLDPALVTGELFF
CDR3nt: TGTGCCAGCAGCTTAGACCCCGCCTTGGTCACCGGGGAGCTGTTTTTT
d_gene: .
abundance: .
j_gene: TRBJ2-2
v_gene: TRBV11-2

CDR3aa: CASGTGTITDTQYF
CDR3nt: TGCGCCAGCGGAACAGGTACTATCACAGATACGCAGTATTTT
d_gene: .
abundance: .
j_gene: TRBJ2-3
v_gene: TRBV4-3

CDR3aa: CASTRDRGGNQPQHF
CDR3nt: TGTGCCAGCACCAGAGACAGGGGCGGCAATCAGCCCCAGCATTTT
d_gene: TRBD1
abundance: .
j_gene: TRBJ1-5
v_gene: TRBV2

CDR3aa: CAWGQGVPHYEQYF
CDR3nt: TGTGCCTGGGGACAGGGGGTGCCCCACTACGAGCAGTACTTC
d_gene: TRBD1
abundance: .
j_gene: TRBJ2-7
v_gene: TRBV5-3

CDR3aa: CASSRTVQNIQYF
CDR3nt: TGTGCCAGCAGCAGGACAGTACAAAACATTCAGTACTTC
d_gene: .
abundance: .
j_gene: TRBJ2-4
v_gene: TRBV27

CDR3aa: CASSTGQGSIRPQHF
CDR3nt: TGTGCCAGCAGTACGGGACAGGGTTCTATTAGGCCCCAGCATTTT
d_gene: TRBD1
abundance: .
j_gene: TRBJ1-5
v_gene: TRBV28

CDR3aa: CAWSVLNQPQHF
CDR3nt: TGTGCCTGGAGTGTCCTGAATCAGCCCCAGCATTTT
d_gene: .
abundance: .
j_gene: TRBJ1-5
v_gene: TRBV30